This T cell receptor beta chain was identified during a study of healthy donors' naive CD4 and CD8 T cells. Starting from roughly 0.55 ug of total RNA, TCR libraries were made with linear amplification. Per the study methods: Sequencing covered about 80,000 rearranged alpha-chain transcripts across 4 to 6 healthy donors. One entry per CDR3 protein results from TCRdb running MiXCR on the reads. The V and J calls shown here were made by TCRdb, not taken from the authors' results. The data contain roughly 200,000 distinct CDR3 sequences, around three quarters of them singletons. Germline values: CDR1 MNHEY, CDR2 SVGAGI. V was clipped by 6 bases and J by 0 bases; unmatched bases: 3. The CDR3 runs 15 residues.

Input material: naive CD4+ and CD8+ T cells sorted from blood, pooled from several donors. The source is a pool of human donors in good health; the sample pools cells from several healthy donors. The chain couples TRBV6-5 to TRBJ1-5, with 9 bases identical to TRBD1. CDR3 protein: CASRWDRDSNQPQHF. The CDR3, as DNA: TGTGCCAGCAGATGGGACAGGGATAGCAATCAGCCCCAGCATTTT.